This is a list of T cell receptor beta chains from one sample in a study of T cell changes during pregnancy in multiple sclerosis. Assay: immunoSEQ multiplex PCR; the TCRdb copy retains only in-frame clones and omits some. The sample includes 55,000 to 70,000 clones, approximately 89% seen only once; the top ten take less than 2%. Sequenced material: peripheral blood, taken after pregnancy. These TCRs come from a female donor with multiple sclerosis, enrolled in a pregnancy study. Each CDR3 is given with its conserved first and last residue. D genes are given only for firm matches. Rows may omit the clone size; those that give it use once, few, many or a size class.

abundance: .
v_gene: TRBV19
j_gene: TRBJ1-5
d_gene: .
CDR3aa: CASSPRRYSNQPQHF
CDR3nt: TGTGCCAGTAGCCCCCGGAGGTATAGCAATCAGCCCCAGCATTTT

abundance: .
v_gene: TRBV6-6
j_gene: TRBJ1-1
d_gene: TRBD1
CDR3aa: CASSLTGTGNTEAFF
CDR3nt: TGTGCCAGCAGCCTCACTGGGACAGGGAACACTGAAGCTTTCTTT

abundance: .
v_gene: TRBV4-2
j_gene: TRBJ1-1
d_gene: .
CDR3aa: CASSQGLEAFF
CDR3nt: TGTGCCAGCAGCCAAGGACTTGAAGCTTTCTTT

abundance: .
v_gene: TRBV7-9
j_gene: TRBJ2-5
d_gene: TRBD2
CDR3aa: CASAGGASGGKTQYF
CDR3nt: TGTGCCAGCGCGGGAGGAGCTAGCGGGGGCAAGACCCAGTACTTC

abundance: .
v_gene: TRBV5-6
j_gene: TRBJ2-7
d_gene: .
CDR3aa: CASSFRGADEQYF
CDR3nt: TGTGCCAGCAGCTTCCGCGGAGCGGACGAGCAGTACTTC

abundance: once
v_gene: TRBV18
j_gene: TRBJ2-2
d_gene: .
CDR3aa: CASSLTYPQGRTGELFF
CDR3nt: TGTGCCAGCTCACTAACGTACCCACAGGGACGCACCGGGGAGCTGTTTTTT

abundance: .
v_gene: TRBV9
j_gene: TRBJ1-2
d_gene: .
CDR3aa: CASSALFGGNGYTF
CDR3nt: TGTGCCAGCAGCGCCCTTTTTGGGGGGAACGGCTACACCTTC

abundance: .
v_gene: TRBV29-1
j_gene: TRBJ2-3
d_gene: .
CDR3aa: CSVATSTDTQYF
CDR3nt: TGCAGCGTTGCGACTAGCACAGATACGCAGTATTTT

abundance: .
v_gene: TRBV5-1
j_gene: TRBJ1-5
d_gene: .
CDR3aa: CASRLDSNQPQHF
CDR3nt: TGCGCCAGCAGGTTAGATAGCAATCAGCCCCAGCATTTT

abundance: .
v_gene: TRBV7-9
j_gene: TRBJ2-3
d_gene: TRBD2
CDR3aa: CASSLQAGTTDTQYF
CDR3nt: TGTGCCAGCAGCTTACAAGCGGGGACCACAGATACGCAGTATTTT

abundance: .
v_gene: TRBV10-3
j_gene: TRBJ1-3
d_gene: .
CDR3aa: CASRAISGNTIYF
CDR3nt: TGTGCCTCAAGAGCCATCTCTGGAAACACCATATATTTT

abundance: .
v_gene: TRBV7-9
j_gene: TRBJ1-2
d_gene: TRBD1
CDR3aa: CASSIGQGRDYGYTF
CDR3nt: TGTGCCAGCAGCATAGGACAGGGACGGGACTATGGCTACACCTTC

abundance: .
v_gene: TRBV6-6
j_gene: TRBJ2-7
d_gene: TRBD1
CDR3aa: CASSYSGDRVYEQYF
CDR3nt: TGTGCCAGCAGTTACTCGGGGGACAGGGTCTACGAGCAGTACTTC

abundance: .
v_gene: TRBV5-4
j_gene: TRBJ1-5
d_gene: TRBD1
CDR3aa: CASSAGTGTQPQHF
CDR3nt: TGTGCCAGCAGCGCCGGGACAGGGACACAGCCCCAGCATTTT

abundance: .
v_gene: TRBV6-4
j_gene: TRBJ2-2
d_gene: .
CDR3aa: CASSESGTGELFF
CDR3nt: TGTGCCAGCAGTGAATCGGGAACCGGGGAGCTGTTTTTT

abundance: once
v_gene: TRBV4-1
j_gene: TRBJ1-3
d_gene: .
CDR3aa: CASSQPREGRNTIYF
CDR3nt: TGCGCCAGCAGCCAACCTCGGGAGGGTAGAAACACCATATATTTT

abundance: once
v_gene: TRBV6-6
j_gene: TRBJ2-7
d_gene: .
CDR3aa: CASRAQGYEQYF
CDR3nt: TGTGCCAGCAGGGCCCAGGGCTACGAGCAGTACTTC

abundance: once
v_gene: TRBV7-2
j_gene: TRBJ1-2
d_gene: .
CDR3aa: CASSLGRAYGYTF
CDR3nt: TGTGCCAGCAGCTTAGGCAGGGCCTATGGCTACACCTTC

abundance: once
v_gene: TRBV18
j_gene: TRBJ1-1
d_gene: .
CDR3aa: CASSPDRGDEAFF
CDR3nt: TGTGCCAGCTCCCCGGACAGAGGAGATGAAGCTTTCTTT

abundance: .
v_gene: TRBV7-9
j_gene: TRBJ2-1
d_gene: TRBD2
CDR3aa: CASQRGGTTDNEQFF
CDR3nt: TGTGCCAGCCAGCGGGGGGGCACTACGGACAATGAGCAGTTCTTC

abundance: .
v_gene: TRBV5-1
j_gene: TRBJ1-4
d_gene: TRBD1
CDR3aa: CASSLIGTGNEKLFF
CDR3nt: TGCGCCAGCAGCTTGATTGGGACAGGGAATGAAAAACTGTTTTTT

abundance: .
v_gene: TRBV6-5
j_gene: TRBJ2-5
d_gene: TRBD2
CDR3aa: CASSYSLAGQETQYF
CDR3nt: TGTGCCAGCAGTTACTCACTAGCGGGGCAGGAGACCCAGTACTTC

abundance: .
v_gene: TRBV18
j_gene: TRBJ2-1
d_gene: TRBD1
CDR3aa: CASSPWTGGDYYNEQFF
CDR3nt: TGTGCCAGCTCACCTTGGACAGGGGGGGATTACTACAATGAGCAGTTCTTC

abundance: .
v_gene: TRBV19
j_gene: TRBJ1-3
d_gene: .
CDR3aa: CASMEYLTGNTIYF
CDR3nt: TGTGCCAGTATGGAGTACTTGACTGGAAACACCATATATTTT

abundance: .
v_gene: TRBV19
j_gene: TRBJ1-5
d_gene: .
CDR3aa: CASSIRDSNQPQHF
CDR3nt: TGTGCCAGTAGTATCCGCGATAGCAATCAGCCCCAGCATTTT

abundance: .
v_gene: TRBV29-1
j_gene: TRBJ2-7
d_gene: .
CDR3aa: CSVSPPGGAEDREQYF
CDR3nt: TGCAGCGTTTCCCCCCCCGGAGGGGCCGAAGACCGCGAGCAGTACTTC

abundance: .
v_gene: TRBV18
j_gene: TRBJ2-2
d_gene: TRBD1
CDR3aa: CASSQFGTGPTGELFF
CDR3nt: TGTGCCAGCTCACAATTCGGGACAGGGCCCACCGGGGAGCTGTTTTTT

abundance: .
v_gene: TRBV5-6
j_gene: TRBJ1-6
d_gene: .
CDR3aa: CASSRTPLGGNSPLHF
CDR3nt: TGTGCCAGCAGCCGTACCCCCTTGGGGGGGAATTCACCCCTCCACTTT

abundance: .
v_gene: TRBV10-3
j_gene: TRBJ2-3
d_gene: .
CDR3aa: CAISESFERDTQYF
CDR3nt: TGTGCCATCAGTGAGTCATTCGAACGGGATACGCAGTATTTT

abundance: .
v_gene: TRBV7-9
j_gene: TRBJ1-1
d_gene: TRBD1
CDR3aa: CASSFLDRGHAAFF
CDR3nt: TGTGCCAGCAGCTTCCTCGACAGGGGACATGCAGCTTTCTTT

abundance: .
v_gene: TRBV7-8
j_gene: TRBJ2-7
d_gene: TRBD1
CDR3aa: CASSLDSGTGFSKQYF
CDR3nt: TGTGCCAGCAGCCTAGATTCCGGGACAGGATTTTCAAAGCAGTACTTC

abundance: once
v_gene: TRBV13
j_gene: TRBJ2-2
d_gene: TRBD2
CDR3aa: CASSSLAGRDTGELFF
CDR3nt: TGTGCCAGCAGCTCCCTAGCGGGACGCGACACCGGGGAGCTGTTTTTT

abundance: once
v_gene: TRBV18
j_gene: TRBJ2-3
d_gene: TRBD2
CDR3aa: CASSPLAGGTTDTQYF
CDR3nt: TGTGCCAGCTCACCATTGGCGGGGGGGACCACAGATACGCAGTATTTT

abundance: .
v_gene: TRBV9
j_gene: TRBJ1-1
d_gene: .
CDR3aa: CASSEGPIGGTEAFF
CDR3nt: TGTGCCAGCAGCGAAGGCCCCATTGGAGGCACTGAAGCTTTCTTT

abundance: .
v_gene: TRBV5-1
j_gene: TRBJ2-1
d_gene: TRBD2
CDR3aa: CASSAGGPSYNEQFF
CDR3nt: TGCGCCAGCAGTGCGGGGGGGCCATCCTACAATGAGCAGTTCTTC

abundance: .
v_gene: TRBV5-1
j_gene: TRBJ2-1
d_gene: .
CDR3aa: CASSLLQTDEQFF
CDR3nt: TGCGCCAGCAGCTTGTTACAGACAGATGAGCAGTTCTTC

abundance: .
v_gene: TRBV27
j_gene: TRBJ2-1
d_gene: .
CDR3aa: CASTGGAGSYNEQFF
CDR3nt: TGTGCCAGCACTGGGGGGGCAGGCTCCTACAATGAGCAGTTCTTC

abundance: .
v_gene: TRBV5-1
j_gene: TRBJ2-1
d_gene: .
CDR3aa: CASSLVGYGDEQFF
CDR3nt: TGCGCCAGCAGCTTGGTTGGCTACGGGGATGAGCAGTTCTTC

abundance: .
v_gene: TRBV7-9
j_gene: TRBJ1-2
d_gene: TRBD1
CDR3aa: CASSLVPQGANGYTF
CDR3nt: TGTGCCAGCAGCTTAGTACCCCAGGGGGCTAATGGCTACACCTTC

abundance: .
v_gene: TRBV6-5
j_gene: TRBJ2-7
d_gene: .
CDR3aa: CATGEYEQYF
CDR3nt: TGTGCCACGGGGGAATACGAGCAGTACTTC

abundance: .
v_gene: TRBV4-3
j_gene: TRBJ1-6
d_gene: TRBD1
CDR3aa: CASSQGYRDRAIPLHF
CDR3nt: TGCGCCAGCAGCCAAGGATACCGGGACAGGGCCATTCCCCTCCACTTT

abundance: .
v_gene: TRBV12-5
j_gene: TRBJ2-7
d_gene: TRBD1
CDR3aa: CASGPGQGSYEQYF
CDR3nt: TGTGCTAGTGGTCCCGGACAGGGCTCCTACGAGCAGTACTTC

abundance: .
v_gene: TRBV7-2
j_gene: TRBJ1-2
d_gene: .
CDR3aa: CASSSQQTNYGYTF
CDR3nt: TGTGCCAGCAGCTCGCAACAGACGAACTATGGCTACACCTTC

abundance: once
v_gene: TRBV5-6
j_gene: TRBJ1-1
d_gene: .
CDR3aa: CASSGQLGANTEAFF
CDR3nt: TGTGCCAGCAGCGGACAATTAGGGGCGAACACTGAAGCTTTCTTT

abundance: .
v_gene: TRBV6-1
j_gene: TRBJ1-4
d_gene: TRBD1
CDR3aa: CASSDTTGVREKLFF
CDR3nt: TGTGCCAGCAGTGATACGACAGGGGTCAGAGAAAAACTGTTTTTT

abundance: .
v_gene: TRBV5-8
j_gene: TRBJ2-3
d_gene: TRBD1
CDR3aa: CASAEFWTGYSTDTQYF
CDR3nt: TGTGCCAGCGCCGAGTTTTGGACAGGGTATAGCACAGATACGCAGTATTTT

abundance: .
v_gene: TRBV5-4
j_gene: TRBJ1-2
d_gene: .
CDR3aa: CASSSQTRGGYTF
CDR3nt: TGTGCCAGCAGCTCTCAAACGAGGGGGGGCTACACCTTC

abundance: few
v_gene: TRBV25-1
j_gene: TRBJ1-1
d_gene: .
CDR3aa: CASSVPGHRPNTEAFF
CDR3nt: TGTGCCAGCAGTGTACCGGGACATCGTCCGAACACTGAAGCTTTCTTT

abundance: few
v_gene: TRBV25-1
j_gene: TRBJ1-6
d_gene: TRBD1
CDR3aa: CASSSLGTGYSPLHF
CDR3nt: TGTGCCAGCAGTAGCCTCGGGACAGGATATTCACCCCTCCACTTT